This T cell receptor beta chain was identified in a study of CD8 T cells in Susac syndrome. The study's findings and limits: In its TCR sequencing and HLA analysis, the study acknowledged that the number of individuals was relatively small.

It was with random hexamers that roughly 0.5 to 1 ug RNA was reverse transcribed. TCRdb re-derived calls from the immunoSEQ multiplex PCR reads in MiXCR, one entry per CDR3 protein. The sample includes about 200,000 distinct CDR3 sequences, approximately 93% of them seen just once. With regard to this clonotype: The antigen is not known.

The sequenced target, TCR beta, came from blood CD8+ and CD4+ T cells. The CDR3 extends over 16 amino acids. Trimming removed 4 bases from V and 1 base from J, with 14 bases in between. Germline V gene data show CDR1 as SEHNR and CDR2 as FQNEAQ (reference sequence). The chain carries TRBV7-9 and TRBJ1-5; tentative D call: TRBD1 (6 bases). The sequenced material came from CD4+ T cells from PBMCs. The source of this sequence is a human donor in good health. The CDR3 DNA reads TGTGCCAGCAGCTCATACAGGGTTAACAGCAATCAGCCCCAGCATTTT. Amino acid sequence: CASSSYRVNSNQPQHF.